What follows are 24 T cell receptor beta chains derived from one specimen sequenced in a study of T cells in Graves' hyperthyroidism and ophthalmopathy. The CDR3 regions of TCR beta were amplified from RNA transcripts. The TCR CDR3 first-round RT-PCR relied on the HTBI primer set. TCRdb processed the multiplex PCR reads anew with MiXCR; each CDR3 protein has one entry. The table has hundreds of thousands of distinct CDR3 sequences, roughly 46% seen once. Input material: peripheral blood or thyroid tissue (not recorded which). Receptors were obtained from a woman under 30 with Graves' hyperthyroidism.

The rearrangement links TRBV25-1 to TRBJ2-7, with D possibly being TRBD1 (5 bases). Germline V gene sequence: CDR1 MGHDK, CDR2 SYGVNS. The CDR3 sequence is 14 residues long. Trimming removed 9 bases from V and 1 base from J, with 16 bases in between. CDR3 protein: CASSITGRSYEQYF. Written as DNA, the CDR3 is TGTGCCAGTAGTATCACAGGAAGGTCCTACGAGCAGTACTTC.

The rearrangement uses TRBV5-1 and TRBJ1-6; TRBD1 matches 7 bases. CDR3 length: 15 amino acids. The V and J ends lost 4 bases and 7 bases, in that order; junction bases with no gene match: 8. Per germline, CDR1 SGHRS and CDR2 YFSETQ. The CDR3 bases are TGCGCCAGCAGCGCCCAGGGACAGAGGAATTCACCCCTCCACTTT. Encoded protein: CASSAQGQRNSPLHF.

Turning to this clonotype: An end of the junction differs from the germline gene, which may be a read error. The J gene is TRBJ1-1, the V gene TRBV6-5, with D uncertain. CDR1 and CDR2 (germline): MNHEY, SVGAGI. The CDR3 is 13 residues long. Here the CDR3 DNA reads TGTGCCAGCAGTTACTCGGGAGGACCTGAAGCTCTCTTT. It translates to CASSYSGGPEALF.

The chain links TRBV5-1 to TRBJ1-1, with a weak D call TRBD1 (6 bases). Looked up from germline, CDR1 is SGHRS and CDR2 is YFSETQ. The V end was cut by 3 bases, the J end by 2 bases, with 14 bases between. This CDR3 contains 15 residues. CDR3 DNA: TGCGCCAGCAGCTCCCCGGGACAAGACAACACTGAAGCTTTCTTT. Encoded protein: CASSSPGQDNTEAFF.

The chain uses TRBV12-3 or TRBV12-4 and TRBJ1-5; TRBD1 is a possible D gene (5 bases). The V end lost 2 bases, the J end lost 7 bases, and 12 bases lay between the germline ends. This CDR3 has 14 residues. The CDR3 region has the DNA TGTGCCAGCAGTTTACAGGGAATGGGGCAGCCCCAGCATTTT. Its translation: CASSLQGMGQPQHF.

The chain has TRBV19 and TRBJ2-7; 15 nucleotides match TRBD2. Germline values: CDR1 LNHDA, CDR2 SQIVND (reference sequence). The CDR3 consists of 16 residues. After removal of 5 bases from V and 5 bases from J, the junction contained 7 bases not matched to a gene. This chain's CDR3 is CASSSHGTSGRNEQYF. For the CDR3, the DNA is TGTGCCAGTAGTTCCCACGGGACTAGCGGGAGGAACGAGCAGTACTTC.

The CDR3 bases are TGTGCCAACCCGGGAGACAGGGGGTCCAACTCCTATAATTCACCCCTCCACTTT. Translated, it gives CANPGDRGSNSYNSPLHF. The genes are TRBV25-1 and TRBJ1-6; TRBD1 matches at 9 bases. The V gene's germline CDR1 is MGHDK and CDR2 SYGVNS. The junction had 13 bases not matched to a gene; V was cut back by 10 bases and J by 0 bases. There are 18 residues in the CDR3.

The CDR3 loop reads CASSLGEDLISGANVLTF. CDR3 DNA: TGTGCCAGCAGCTTAGGGGAAGACTTGATCTCTGGGGCCAACGTCCTGACTTTC. The V gene is TRBV11-2, the J gene TRBJ2-6, with no clear D. V was cut by 1 base and J by 0 bases, with 13 bases left in between. Per germline, CDR1 SGHAT and CDR2 FQNNGV. The length of the CDR3 is 18 residues.

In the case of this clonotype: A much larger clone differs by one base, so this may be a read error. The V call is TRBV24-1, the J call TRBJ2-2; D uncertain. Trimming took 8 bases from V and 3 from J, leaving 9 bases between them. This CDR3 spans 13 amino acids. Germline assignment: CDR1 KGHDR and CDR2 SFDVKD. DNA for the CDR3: TGTGCCACCACAGGTACGGACACCGGGGAGCTGTTTTTT. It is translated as CATTGTDTGELFF.

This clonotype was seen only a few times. The CDR3 DNA sequence: TGTGCCAGCAGGTACAGGGAGAACACTGAAGCTTTCTTT. Its translation is CASRYRENTEAFF. The chain combines TRBV7-2 with TRBJ1-1; tentatively, D is TRBD1 (6 bases). V shed 6 bases and J shed 1 base, with 9 bases lying between them. This CDR3 has 13 amino acids. CDR1 is SGHTA and CDR2 is FQGNSA in the germline V gene.

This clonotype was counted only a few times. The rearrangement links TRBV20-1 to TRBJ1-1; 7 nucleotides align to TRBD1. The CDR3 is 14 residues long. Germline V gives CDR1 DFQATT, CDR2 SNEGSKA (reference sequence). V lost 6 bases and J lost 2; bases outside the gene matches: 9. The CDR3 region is CSADRDRTNTEAFF. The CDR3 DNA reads TGCAGTGCCGACAGGGACAGAACTAACACTGAAGCTTTCTTT.

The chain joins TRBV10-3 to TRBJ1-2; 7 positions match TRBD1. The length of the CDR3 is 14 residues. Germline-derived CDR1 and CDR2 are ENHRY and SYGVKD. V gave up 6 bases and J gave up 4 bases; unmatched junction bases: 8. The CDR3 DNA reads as TGTGCCATCAGCTCGCGGGGACAGCCCTATGGCTACACCTTC. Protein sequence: CAISSRGQPYGYTF.

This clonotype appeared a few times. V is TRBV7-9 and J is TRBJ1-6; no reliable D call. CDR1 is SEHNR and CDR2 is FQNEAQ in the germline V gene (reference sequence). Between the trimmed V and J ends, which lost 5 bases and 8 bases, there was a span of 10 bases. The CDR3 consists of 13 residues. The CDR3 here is CASSGNKDSPLHF. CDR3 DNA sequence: TGTGCCAGCAGCGGAAACAAGGATTCACCCCTCCACTTT.

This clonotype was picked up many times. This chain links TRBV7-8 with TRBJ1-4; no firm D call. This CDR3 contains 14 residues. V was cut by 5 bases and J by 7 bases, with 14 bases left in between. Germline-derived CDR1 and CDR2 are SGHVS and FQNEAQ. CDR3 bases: TGTGCCAGCAGCCGTGGAGAGCGCGGTGAAAAACTGTTTTTT. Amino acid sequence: CASSRGERGEKLFF.

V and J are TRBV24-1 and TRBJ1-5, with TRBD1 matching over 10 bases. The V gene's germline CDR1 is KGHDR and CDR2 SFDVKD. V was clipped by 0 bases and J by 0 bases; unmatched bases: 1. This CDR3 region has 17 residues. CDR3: CATSDLDRGLSNQPQHF. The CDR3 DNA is TGTGCCACCAGTGATTTGGACAGGGGGCTTAGCAATCAGCCCCAGCATTTT.

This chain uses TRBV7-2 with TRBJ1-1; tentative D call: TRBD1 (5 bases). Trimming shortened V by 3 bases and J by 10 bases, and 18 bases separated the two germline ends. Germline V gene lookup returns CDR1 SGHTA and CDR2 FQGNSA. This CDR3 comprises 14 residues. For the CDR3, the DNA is TGTGCCAGCAGCTTGGGGGACGGGGACGCTGGAGCTTTCTTT. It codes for CASSLGDGDAGAFF.

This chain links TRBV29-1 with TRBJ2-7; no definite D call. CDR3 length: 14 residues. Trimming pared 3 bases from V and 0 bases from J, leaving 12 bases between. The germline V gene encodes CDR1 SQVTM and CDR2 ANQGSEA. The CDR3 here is CSVEVDDGSYEQYF. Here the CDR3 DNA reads TGCAGCGTTGAGGTGGATGACGGCTCCTACGAGCAGTACTTC.

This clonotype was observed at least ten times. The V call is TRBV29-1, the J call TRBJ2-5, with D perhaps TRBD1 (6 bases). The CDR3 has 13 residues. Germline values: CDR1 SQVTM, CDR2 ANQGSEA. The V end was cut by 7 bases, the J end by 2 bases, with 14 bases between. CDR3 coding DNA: TGCAGCGCCTTGGACAGCCTACAAGAGACCCAGTACTTC. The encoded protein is CSALDSLQETQYF.

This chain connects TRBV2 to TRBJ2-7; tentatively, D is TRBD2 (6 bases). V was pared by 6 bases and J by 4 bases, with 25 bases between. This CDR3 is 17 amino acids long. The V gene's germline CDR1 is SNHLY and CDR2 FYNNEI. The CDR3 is CASSGEATGSTHYEQYF. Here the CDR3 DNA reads TGTGCCAGCAGCGGGGAGGCCACCGGGAGCACCCATTACGAGCAGTACTTC. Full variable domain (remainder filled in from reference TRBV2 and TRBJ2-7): EPEVTQTPSHQVTQMGQEVILRCVPISNHLYFYWYRQILGQKVEFLVSFYNNEISEKSEIFDDQFSVERPDGSNFTLKIRSTKLEDSAMYFCASSGEATGSTHYEQYFGPGTRLTVT.

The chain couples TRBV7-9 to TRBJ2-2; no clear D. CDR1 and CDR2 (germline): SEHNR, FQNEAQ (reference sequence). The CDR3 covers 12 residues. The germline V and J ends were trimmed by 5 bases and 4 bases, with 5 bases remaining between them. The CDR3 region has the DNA TGTGCCAGCAGCGGCGTCACCGGGGAGCTGTTTTTT. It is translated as CASSGVTGELFF. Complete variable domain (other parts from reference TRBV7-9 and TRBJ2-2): DTGVSQNPRHKITKRGQNVTFRCDPISEHNRLYWYRQTLGQGPEFLTYFQNEAQLEKSRLLSDRFSAERPKGSFSTLEIQRTEQGDSAMYLCASSGVTGELFFGEGSRLTVL.

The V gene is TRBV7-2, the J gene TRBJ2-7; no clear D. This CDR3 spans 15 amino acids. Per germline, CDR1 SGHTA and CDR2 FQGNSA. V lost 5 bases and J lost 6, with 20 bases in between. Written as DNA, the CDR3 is TGTGCCAGCAGCCAAGAGGCCAGGCCGGTGGGCGAGCAGTACTTC. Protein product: CASSQEARPVGEQYF.

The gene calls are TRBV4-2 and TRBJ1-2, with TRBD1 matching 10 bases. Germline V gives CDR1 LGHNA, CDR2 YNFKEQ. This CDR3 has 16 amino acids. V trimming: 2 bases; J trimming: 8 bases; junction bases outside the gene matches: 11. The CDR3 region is CASSQNGDRGSRGYTF. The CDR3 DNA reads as TGTGCCAGCAGCCAAAATGGGGACAGGGGAAGTCGAGGCTACACCTTC.

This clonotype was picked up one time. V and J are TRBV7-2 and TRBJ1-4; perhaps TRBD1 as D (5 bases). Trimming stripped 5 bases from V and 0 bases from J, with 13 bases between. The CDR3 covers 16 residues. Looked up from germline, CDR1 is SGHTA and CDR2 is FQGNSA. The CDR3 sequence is CASSQNGAATNEKLFF. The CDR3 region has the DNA TGTGCCAGCAGCCAAAACGGGGCGGCAACTAATGAAAAACTGTTTTTT.

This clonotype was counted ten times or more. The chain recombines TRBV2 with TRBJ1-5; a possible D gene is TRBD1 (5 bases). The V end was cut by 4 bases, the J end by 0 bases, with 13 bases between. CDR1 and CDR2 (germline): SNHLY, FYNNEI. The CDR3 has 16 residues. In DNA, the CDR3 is TGTGCCAGCAGTGGCGGCGGGGGATATAGCAATCAGCCCCAGCATTTT. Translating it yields CASSGGGGYSNQPQHF.